This paragraph covers one T cell receptor (beta chain) sequence. It has no known antigen specificity. Nothing much larger sits one base from this clone, and base qualities are not available. The entry originates in a study of control samples from healthy donors and cancer patients (dated by TCRdb to 2020 to 2022). The library was obtained by the immunoSEQ multiplex PCR assay. What TCRdb holds here is the immuneACCESS table cut down to in-frame rearrangements. Part of the clones is not present; checked against another copy, under half of the missing clones reflect an unresolved V gene, and the others are unexplained. This sample gives approximately 170,000 clones in total; around 90% of them show up just once. The top ten clones comprise less than 0.75% of the sample. Per the germline V gene, SGHVS is the CDR1 and FNYEAQ is the CDR2. There are 15 amino acids in the CDR3, from cysteine to phenylalanine inclusive. The kept DNA is CDR3 alone, 45 bases in frame from the first base. Trimming takes 1 base from V and 2 bases from J, and the germline ends sit 9 bases apart.

The receptor comes from a woman aged 30 to 39 in good health. The rearrangement combines TRBV7-6 with TRBJ2-1; TRBD2 could be the D gene, as 6 bases match. The sequencing input was blood. The CDR3 protein is CASSLGSGTYNEQFF. The nucleotide sequence reads TGTGCCAGCAGCTTAGGTAGCGGCACCTACAATGAGCAGTTCTTC.